Listed below are T cell receptor beta chains from one sample, sequenced in a study of blood T cell repertoires in COVID-19. The method was immunoSEQ multiplex PCR; TCRdb's version includes in-frame clones alone and lacks a portion of them. The sample holds some 290,000 clones; just under 90% are singletons and the top ten take over 9%. Material: PBMCs or T cells enriched from blood (not recorded which). These receptors were taken from a woman aged 25 to 39 who had recovered from COVID-19. Each CDR3 is given with its conserved first and last residue. The D gene is left open where the match is weak. Size is omitted from some rows. Given values are once, few, many or a class for expanded clones.

>-|TRBJ2-5|TRBV27|-
CASSFRRDETQYF
>TRBD2|TRBJ2-1|TRBV4-1|-
CASSQRLAGFLVYEQFF
>TRBD1|TRBJ1-1|TRBV29-1|-
CSVEKGAGNWNTEAFF
>TRBD1|TRBJ1-1|TRBV10-3|-
CAISETGEITEAFF
>TRBD1|TRBJ1-2|TRBV19|-
CASTSVTGSPTDGYTF
>TRBD2|TRBJ2-1|TRBV5-8|-
CASSSGGTSGYNEQFF
>TRBD1|TRBJ1-5|TRBV28|-
CASSNGQGPSQPQHF
>-|TRBJ2-5|TRBV5-1|-
CASSLVREETQYF
>-|TRBJ2-7|TRBV6-5|-
CASSYSLRGVREQYF
>TRBD2|TRBJ2-5|TRBV2|-
CASSELWGLAGARYF
>-|TRBJ2-2|TRBV6-1|-
CASSELRNTGELFF
>TRBD2|TRBJ2-5|TRBV18|-
CASSTGTSGETQYF
>-|TRBJ2-1|TRBV5-1|-
CASSYGSEQFF
>TRBD1|TRBJ1-2|TRBV28|-
CASSQTSLWGQGVFYGYTF
>-|TRBJ1-5|TRBV6-5|-
CASSTQGNGNQPQHF
>-|TRBJ1-1|TRBV12-5|-
CASGLVRGTEAFF
>-|TRBJ1-1|TRBV5-1|-
CASSFISNTEAFF
>-|TRBJ1-3|TRBV9|-
CASSPKSSGNTIYF
>TRBD2|TRBJ2-2|TRBV11-1|-
CASSLVAGGFAGELFF
>TRBD2|TRBJ2-1|TRBV5-1|-
CASSLALTGGHYNEQFF
>-|TRBJ2-3|TRBV20-1|-
CSASRTSADTQYF
>TRBD2|TRBJ2-1|TRBV5-4|-
CASSLVVAGGGEQFF
>TRBD1|TRBJ1-2|TRBV7-6|-
CASSSGQPYGYTF
>-|TRBJ1-3|TRBV30|-
CAWSSFGNTIYF
>TRBD1|TRBJ1-5|TRBV27|-
CASSFDRGPYQPQHF
>TRBD1|TRBJ2-7|TRBV5-1|-
CASSLGQGPREQYF
>-|TRBJ2-6|TRBV7-9|-
CASSFQGSGANVLTF
>TRBD2|TRBJ2-7|TRBV11-2|many
CASSLVAGGQYEQYF